This entry describes one TCR beta chain. Sequencing used immunoSEQ multiplex PCR; TCRdb keeps in-frame clones, though not all of them. The profile shows over a million clones, about 96% of them singletons. The CDR3 loop spans 13 amino acids. Trimming stripped 4 bases from V and 8 bases from J, with 12 bases between. Germline V gives CDR1 SGHVS, CDR2 FNYEAQ. This record comes from a study of shared clonotypes between healthy human individuals. Sequenced: naive CD4+ T cells sorted from blood. Documented subset: CD45RA+ positively selected. The TCR was taken from a man aged 25-40 years in good health. V gene TRBV7-6 combines with J gene TRBJ2-1; D not resolved. CDR3 amino acids: CASSSNSFDEQFF. The CDR3 DNA reads as TGTGCCAGCAGCTCCAACTCGTTCGATGAGCAGTTCTTC.